These T cell receptor beta chains were read from a single sample in a study of T cell changes during pregnancy in multiple sclerosis. Sequencing was performed with immunoSEQ multiplex PCR; in TCRdb, only in-frame clones are kept and a portion is missing. The sample holds over 70,000 clones; around 93% are singletons and the top ten take about 3.9%. Sample: peripheral blood, taken in the first trimester of pregnancy. The receptors originated from a female donor with multiple sclerosis, enrolled in a pregnancy study. Each CDR3 is given with its conserved first and last residue. Rows give clone size only sometimes, using once, few, many, or a class for an expanded clone.

abundance | v_gene | CDR3aa
NA | TRBV7-8 | CASSPTGENTEAFF
NA | TRBV19 | CASSPLGGSFTGELFF
NA | TRBV11-2 | CASSGSTSGASDGELFF
NA | TRBV6-6 | CASEPQGTMNTEAFF
NA | TRBV29-1 | CSVAGTDAPVAQYF
NA | TRBV19 | CATSFAGDSNQPQHF
NA | TRBV14 | CASSQDPYRGSREQYF
few | TRBV5-6 | CASSLGEGDQPQHF
NA | TRBV7-6 | CASSMGTGASETQYF
NA | TRBV5-1 | CASSPGLAANEQFF
NA | TRBV7-2 | CASSLGWQTYEQYF
NA | TRBV5-1 | CASSLERPRETQYF
NA | TRBV9 | CASSVGAGFGYTF
NA | TRBV5-6 | CASSLGSKYQETQYF